Here is one TCR beta chain with its context. Antigen: not known. This entry is derived from a study of cytomegalovirus exposure and HLA in healthy donors. Study-level findings and limits: Reports indicate that TCR beta sequences accurately predicted the HLA-A and HLA-B alleles of most subjects. Investigators reported more than 150 TCR beta chains as tied to cytomegalovirus.

Unrecorded immune exposure was likely among donors, who were nominally healthy when sampled. The primer mix had 60 Vbeta and 13 Jbeta primers. TCRdb's table, derived via immunoSEQ multiplex PCR, lists solely in-frame clones and lacks some. The sample yields 100,000 to 150,000 clones, about four fifths seen once. The receptor's source is a woman aged 40-49 years in good health and CMV-seronegative. Source material: PBMCs.

Written as DNA, the CDR3 is TGTGCCAGCTCACCGGACAGTTTTTACTACAATGAGCAGTTCTTC. Translated, it gives CASSPDSFYYNEQFF. V is TRBV18 and J is TRBJ2-1; a weak D match, TRBD1 (6 bases). V shed 3 bases and J shed 3 bases, with 12 bases lying between them. Per germline, CDR1 KGHSH and CDR2 LQKENI. The CDR3 covers 15 residues. The full variable domain, completed using reference TRBV18 and TRBJ2-1, is NAGVMQNPRHLVRRRGQEARLRCSPMKGHSHVYWYRQLPEEGLKFMVYLQKENIIDESGMPKERFSAEFPKEGPSILRIQQVVRGDSAAYFCASSPDSFYYNEQFFGPGTRLTVL.